What follows are 13 T cell receptor beta chains derived from one specimen sequenced in a study of blood T cell repertoires in COVID-19 (dated by TCRdb to 2020 to 2021). Libraries were prepared through the immunoSEQ multiplex PCR assay. TCRdb re-hosts the immuneACCESS table, in-frame sequences only. Its copies lack some clones; in the studies checked, an unresolved V gene accounts for under half of them, and the cause for the rest is not known. The sample table records 150,000 or so clones; 90% of these occur just once. Around 0.53% of the sample goes to the ten largest clones. Source material: peripheral blood. These TCRs come from a man in his fifties with acute or convalescent COVID-19.

CDR3 sequence (DNA): TGTGCCAGCAGAAAACGACAGGGGGCTCTAAGCAATCAGCCCCAGCATTTT. Translated: CASRKRQGALSNQPQHF. This chain joins TRBV7-3 and TRBJ1-5, with 10 nucleotides matching TRBD1. The CDR3 spans 17 residues. V shed 6 bases and J 1 base; nucleotides not matched to a gene: 9. Germline assignment: CDR1 SGHTA and CDR2 FQGTGA.

The chain has TRBV30 and TRBJ1-3; D is possibly TRBD1 (5 bases). The CDR3 has 15 residues. V lost 0 bases and J lost 6, with 15 bases in between. The germline CDR1 and CDR2 sequences are GTSNPN and SVGIG (reference sequence). The CDR3 spells CAWSVLGGVKNTIYF. As DNA, the CDR3 is TGTGCCTGGAGTGTACTAGGAGGGGTAAAAAACACCATATATTTT.

The chain links TRBV6-5 to TRBJ1-3; 8 bases align to TRBD1. Per the germline V gene, CDR1 is MNHEY and CDR2 is SVGAGI. This CDR3 region has 15 residues. The V and J ends lost 7 bases and 3 bases, in that order; junction bases with no gene match: 8. CDR3 bases: TGTGCCAGCATAGAGACAGGGGTCGGTGGAAACACCATATATTTT. This gives the protein CASIETGVGGNTIYF.

This chain joins TRBV9 and TRBJ2-3; 9 bases agree with TRBD1. Looked up from germline, CDR1 is SGDLS and CDR2 is YYNGEE. The CDR3 is 16 residues long. The ends lost 0 bases at V and 2 bases at J; junction bases unmatched: 4. The DNA for the CDR3 is TGTGCCAGCAGCGTAGTGGGGACAGGGCTCACAGATACGCAGTATTTT. Its translation is CASSVVGTGLTDTQYF.

The chain combines TRBV11-2 with TRBJ1-1; a weak D match, TRBD1 (5 bases). The CDR3 consists of 17 residues. The V end lost 1 base, the J end lost 2 bases, and 17 bases lay between the germline ends. Germline CDR1 reads SGHAT; CDR2 reads FQNNGV. CDR3 protein: CASSLVYGSGRNTEAFF. The DNA of the CDR3 is TGTGCCAGCAGCTTAGTGTACGGTTCAGGGCGTAACACTGAAGCTTTCTTT.

The rearrangement links TRBV10-2 to TRBJ1-1, with TRBD1 matching over 7 bases. Per germline, CDR1 WSHSY and CDR2 SAAADI. The CDR3 has 13 residues. Unmatched junction bases numbered 0, after V lost 2 bases and J lost 3 bases. CDR3 nucleotide sequence: TGCGCCAGCAGTGAGGACAGGGACACTGAAGCTTTCTTT. Translating gives CASSEDRDTEAFF.

This rearrangement joins TRBV19 to TRBJ2-5, with 8 bases lining up with TRBD1. J gave up 2 bases and V 4 bases, and 12 bases lay outside the gene matches. The CDR3 has 17 amino acids. Germline V gene data show CDR1 as LNHDA and CDR2 as SQIVND (reference sequence). The CDR3 here is CASSKSLRTGKQETQYF. For the CDR3, the DNA is TGTGCCAGTAGTAAAAGCCTCCGGACAGGGAAACAAGAGACCCAGTACTTC.

CDR3 nucleotides: TGTGCCATCAGTGACGGGACACACTACAATCAGCCCCAGCATTTT. Protein sequence: CAISDGTHYNQPQHF. The chain recombines TRBV10-3 with TRBJ1-5; tentatively, D is TRBD1 (6 bases). The CDR3 length is 15 residues. Trimming shortened V by 3 bases and J by 3 bases, and 12 bases separated the two germline ends. In germline, CDR1 is ENHRY, CDR2 SYGVKD.

V and J are TRBV7-3 and TRBJ1-1; TRBD1 might be the D (6 bases). The ends were cut back, 1 base at V and 4 bases at J, with 10 bases in the middle. The CDR3 is 14 amino acids. CDR1 is SGHTA and CDR2 is FQGTGA in the germline V gene. CDR3 DNA sequence: TGTGCCAGCAGCTTAAACGCAGGGGTCACTGAAGCTTTCTTT. The encoded protein is CASSLNAGVTEAFF. Full variable domain (missing parts from reference TRBV7-3 and TRBJ1-1): GAGVSQTPSNKVTEKGKYVELRCDPISGHTALYWYRQSLGQGPEFLIYFQGTGAADDSGLPNDRFFAVRPEGSVSTLKIQRTERGDSAVYLCASSLNAGVTEAFFGQGTRLTVV.

The chain employs TRBV6-1 and TRBJ2-7; 9 nucleotides line up with TRBD2. The germline CDR1 and CDR2 sequences are MNHNS and SASEGT. The CDR3 sequence is 15 residues long. The V gene end was trimmed by 2 bases and the J gene end by 3 bases; junction bases not matched to a gene: 5. DNA of the CDR3: TGTGCCAGCAGTGAATTGTCTAGCGGGAACTACGAGCAGTACTTC. This translates into CASSELSSGNYEQYF.

In this sample, this clone turned up once. The CDR3 sequence: CASSRGTGGVDEQFF. DNA for the CDR3: TGTGCCAGCAGCAGAGGGACAGGGGGCGTGGATGAGCAGTTCTTC. The J gene is TRBJ2-1, the V gene TRBV11-2, with 12 nucleotides matching TRBD1. The length of the CDR3 is 15 residues. The germline gives CDR1 SGHAT, CDR2 FQNNGV. The J segment lost 8 bases and the V segment lost 5 bases, leaving 7 bases of the junction unmatched.

V gene TRBV7-2 combines with J gene TRBJ2-5, with 13 nucleotides matching TRBD2. This CDR3 comprises 15 residues. CDR1 is SGHTA and CDR2 is FQGNSA in the germline V gene. After removal of 3 bases from V and 5 bases from J, the junction contained 3 bases not matched to a gene. The CDR3 region has the DNA TGTGCCAGCAGCTTTCAGACTAGCGGGGGGGAGACCCAGTACTTC. Translating it yields CASSFQTSGGETQYF.

In its sample, this clone was seen once. V gene TRBV11-3 combines with J gene TRBJ2-1, with TRBD2 matching 8 bases. The CDR3 has 19 amino acids. CDR1 is SGHNT, CDR2 YENEEA, per germline. J lost 5 bases, V lost 1 base, and 16 bases had no gene match. The CDR3 DNA sequence: TGTGCCAGCAGCTTAGTTCTCAGTAGAACTAGCGGCCAAAACAATGAGCAGTTCTTC. Its protein is CASSLVLSRTSGQNNEQFF.